The T cell receptor beta chain described here comes from a study of regulatory T cells in long-lasting Graves disease. On this clonotype: No antigen is known for it.

Time point denoted: persistent/refractory GD, antithyroid drugs over 5 years with positive TRAb. The TCR library was made from RNA that had been extracted from PBMCs in TRIzol. Patients were enrolled at an endocrinology department in Xi'an, China. Assembly of TCR beta libraries relied on iRepertoire HTBI primers together with Arm-PCR of CDR3 regions. Using its own MiXCR run on the multiplex PCR reads, TCRdb lists one record per CDR3 protein. Seen here are 700,000 or so distinct CDR3 sequences, 30% observed once, and the top ten hold 35% to 55%. V was cut by 0 bases and J by 6 bases, with 6 bases left in between. The germline CDR1 and CDR2 sequences are DFQATT and SNEGSKA (reference sequence). The CDR3 is made up of 12 amino acids. Notes on the study in general: Limited samples may have lowered accuracy.

The TCR comes from a female donor with Graves disease. J is TRBJ1-5 and V is TRBV20-1; D call uncertain. The sequencing used peripheral blood mononuclear cells (PBMCs), collected when the disease was refractory, from a patient treated with antithyroid drugs. The CDR3 here is CSARDGCQPQHF. CDR3 coding DNA: TGCAGTGCTAGAGATGGATGTCAGCCCCAGCATTTT.